This entry concerns a single TCR beta chain. This specimen comes from a study of blood T cell repertoires in COVID-19. Study at large: Samples representing acute and convalescent COVID-19 were sourced from the United States, Italy and Spain.

Original data processing: Amplified reference gene primers provided the basis for estimating nucleated cell counts. Data came from immunoSEQ multiplex PCR; TCRdb stores just in-frame clones and leaves some out. D and trimming were read from the DNA, whereas the V and J calls and clone size are those reported in that table. The profile shows 200,000 to 250,000 clones, 75% to 90% of them singletons. The CDR3 spans 13 residues. Germline values: CDR1 SGHVS, CDR2 FQNEAQ. V was clipped by 4 bases and J by 5 bases, with 11 bases between them. The origin of this receptor is a young woman who had recovered from COVID-19. This chain joins TRBV7-8 and TRBJ1-1; D is unresolved. Sequenced: peripheral blood. The CDR3 here is CASSSDISTEAFF. The CDR3 DNA reads as TGTGCCAGCAGCTCCGACATTAGTACTGAAGCTTTCTTT.